The entry below gives a single TCR beta chain sequence along with its context. Clones were sequenced by immunoSEQ multiplex PCR, and TCRdb holds only the in-frame ones, with some missing. The sample holds about 160,000 clones; approximately 86% are singletons and the top ten take around 2.4%. The source of the sample is a study of cytomegalovirus exposure and HLA in healthy donors. The CDR3 is made up of 15 amino acids. Trimming removed 3 bases from V and 2 bases from J, with 11 bases in between. Germline V CDR1 and CDR2: GTSNPN, SVGIG (reference sequence). Sequenced input: PBMCs. The V and J genes are TRBV30 and TRBJ2-6, with a weak D call TRBD2 (6 bases). The sequence was obtained from a woman aged 18-29 years in good health and CMV-seronegative. The CDR3 sequence: CAWRWGVAGANVLTF. The CDR3 bases are TGTGCCTGGAGATGGGGGGTTGCTGGGGCCAACGTCCTGACTTTC.